Below are 29 T cell receptor beta chains sequenced from a single sample in a study of Ad26.COV2.S vaccination and SARS-CoV-2 variants. TCRdb's table, derived via immunoSEQ multiplex PCR, lists solely in-frame clones and lacks some. In the table there are hundreds of thousands of clones, approximately 90% of which are singletons. The treatment denotes: about 20 received Ad26.COV2.S at low or high dose, single or two shots; 5 received placebo; per-sample allocation not given. Day 63 following the first vaccine or placebo injection was when the samples were taken. The sample in question was peripheral blood, obtained in a trial of Ad26.COV2.S vaccine versus placebo. The receptors were gathered from a person between 18 and 65 years old who received the Ad26.COV2.S COVID-19 vaccine or a placebo.

The table lists this clone with a count of one. The rearrangement joins TRBV7-2 to TRBJ1-3; D unresolved. The CDR3 consists of 14 residues. The germline V and J ends were trimmed by 4 bases and 4 bases, with 11 bases remaining between them. Per germline, CDR1 SGHTA and CDR2 FQGNSA. CDR3 in amino acids: CASSSSGLGNTIYF. Here the CDR3 DNA reads TGTGCCAGCAGCTCCAGCGGGCTGGGAAACACCATATATTTT.

The rearrangement links TRBV6-2 or TRBV6-3 to TRBJ2-2; D is unresolved. Germline V gene lookup returns CDR1 MNHEY and CDR2 SVGEGT. CDR3 size: 13 residues. The V end lost 0 bases, the J end lost 4 bases, and 3 bases lay between the germline ends. CDR3 loop: CASSYSTTGELFF. The DNA for the CDR3 is TGTGCCAGCAGTTACTCGACCACCGGGGAGCTGTTTTTT.

This clone was seen a single time. V usage is TRBV3-1 (or the pseudogene TRBV3-2) and J usage is TRBJ2-1, with D possibly TRBD1 on 6 matching bases. The CDR3 consists of 16 residues. V lost 3 bases and J 8 bases, leaving 20 bases between the germline ends. From germline, CDR1 is LGHDT and CDR2 YNNKEL (reference sequence). The CDR3 reads CASSHRLQQGLDEQFF. The CDR3 DNA reads as TGTGCCAGCAGCCACAGGTTACAGCAGGGGTTAGATGAGCAGTTCTTC.

The V call is TRBV4-3, the J call TRBJ1-2, with D unclear. The CDR3 contains 15 residues. Trimming took 2 bases from V and 1 from J, leaving 11 bases between them. CDR1 is LGHNA and CDR2 is YSLEER in the germline V gene. The CDR3 region has the DNA TGCGCCAGCAGCCAAAATCTTCCTCTTAACTATGGCTACACCTTC. This codes for CASSQNLPLNYGYTF.

The chain couples TRBV29-1 to TRBJ1-1; D is possibly TRBD1 (6 bases). Germline assignment: CDR1 SQVTM and CDR2 ANQGSEA. The CDR3 is 13 amino acids. The V end was cut by 6 bases, the J end by 1 base, with 12 bases between. This chain's CDR3 is CSVNRDSNTEAFF. The CDR3 region has the DNA TGCAGCGTAAACAGGGATTCGAACACTGAAGCTTTCTTT.

V and J are TRBV15 and TRBJ1-2, with D unclear. Trimming shortened V by 0 bases and J by 8 bases, and 16 bases separated the two germline ends. In germline, CDR1 is LNHNV, CDR2 YYDKDF (reference sequence). This CDR3 is built from 15 residues. The CDR3 DNA follows: TGTGCCACCAGCAGAGATAGGCAGGTCGTCTACGGCTACACCTTC. This translates into CATSRDRQVVYGYTF. Based on the CDR3 plus reference TRBV15 and TRBJ1-2, the full variable domain is DAMVIQNPRYQVTQFGKPVTLSCSQTLNHNVMYWYQQKSSQAPKLLFHYYDKDFNNEADTPDNFQSRRPNTSFCFLDIRSPGLGDTAMYLCATSRDRQVVYGYTFGSGTRLTVV.

This clone was recorded only once. V usage is TRBV5-1 and J usage is TRBJ2-3, with TRBD2 identical over 8 bases. This CDR3 is built from 14 residues. Looked up from germline, CDR1 is SGHRS and CDR2 is YFSETQ. J was trimmed by 1 base and V by 5 bases; bases with no gene match: 3. CDR3 bases: TGCGCCAGCAGTGCGGGAGGTGGCACAGATACGCAGTATTTT. Protein product: CASSAGGGTDTQYF.

V is TRBV28 and J is TRBJ2-3; TRBD2 agrees at 9 bases. The V gene's germline CDR1 is MDHEN and CDR2 SYDVKM. V trimming: 10 bases; J trimming: 2 bases; junction bases outside the gene matches: 7. This CDR3 is 14 amino acids long. The CDR3 is CATAAGGITDTQYF. As DNA, the CDR3 is TGTGCCACCGCGGCGGGGGGGATCACAGATACGCAGTATTTT.

The chain combines TRBV11-2 with TRBJ1-3; possible D gene TRBD1, 5 bases. The V and J ends lost 2 bases and 2 bases respectively, with 10 bases between them. The length of the CDR3 is 15 residues. From germline, CDR1 is SGHAT and CDR2 FQNNGV. The chain's CDR3 is CASSLQGPAGNTIYF. As DNA, the CDR3 is TGTGCCAGCAGCTTACAGGGACCGGCTGGAAACACCATATATTTT.

V is TRBV30 and J is TRBJ1-3; D is unresolved. The V and J ends lost 1 base and 0 bases respectively, with 10 bases between them. CDR3 length: 15 residues. Germline CDR1 is GTSNPN and CDR2 is SVGIG (reference sequence). CDR3: CAWSELANSGNTIYF. The DNA of the CDR3 is TGTGCCTGGAGTGAATTAGCCAACTCTGGAAACACCATATATTTT.

V usage is TRBV19 and J usage is TRBJ2-7, with TRBD1 identical over 10 bases. The germline CDR1 and CDR2 sequences are LNHDA and SQIVND (reference sequence). Trimming at V came to 6 bases and at J to 2 bases, leaving 7 bases not matched to a gene. The CDR3 has 15 residues. The DNA of the CDR3 is TGTGCCAGTAGCTTAGGGACAGGGGTTACCTACGAGCAGTACTTC. This sequence encodes CASSLGTGVTYEQYF.

The chain joins TRBV14 to TRBJ1-2, with D perhaps matching TRBD1 (6 bases). Germline CDR1 and CDR2: SGHDN and FVKESK. The ends were cut back, 5 bases at V and 5 bases at J, with 15 bases in the middle. The CDR3 consists of 14 residues. CDR3 bases: TGTGCCAGCAGCGCGAGGGACATACCGTATGGCTACACCTTC. Translation gives CASSARDIPYGYTF.

This clone was seen ten or more times. The chain carries TRBV5-5 and TRBJ1-6; weak D call: TRBD1 (5 bases). Trimming took 4 bases from V and 4 from J, leaving 18 bases between them. The germline V gene has CDR1 SGHKS and CDR2 YYEKEE (reference sequence). CDR3 size: 17 residues. The DNA of the CDR3 is TGTGCCAGCAGCCCGACACCACAGCGGACATATAATTCACCCCTCCACTTT. It codes for CASSPTPQRTYNSPLHF.

The chain employs TRBV10-3 and TRBJ2-7, with D possibly matching TRBD2 (6 bases). The CDR3 has 12 residues. CDR1 and CDR2 (germline): ENHRY, SYGVKD. Trimming cost V 6 bases and J 6 bases, with 12 bases left between them. This chain's CDR3 is CAIRGDSTEQYF. Here the CDR3 DNA reads TGTGCCATCAGAGGGGACTCGACCGAGCAGTACTTC.

The rearrangement links TRBV12-5 to TRBJ1-1, with a weak D call TRBD1 (5 bases). Trimming removed 5 bases from V and 5 bases from J, with 15 bases in between. The CDR3 is made up of 14 amino acids. Germline V gene data show CDR1 as LGHNT and CDR2 as FRNRAP. The CDR3 protein is CASGQGPRGTEAFF. CDR3 DNA sequence: TGTGCTAGTGGTCAGGGACCTAGGGGAACTGAAGCTTTCTTT.

The J gene is TRBJ2-7, the V gene TRBV19, with 8 bases matching TRBD1. CDR3 length equals 12 residues. CDR1 LNHDA and CDR2 SQIVND come from the germline V gene (reference sequence). V gave up 10 bases and J gave up 2 bases; unmatched junction bases: 4. The CDR3 sequence is CATRQGTYEQYF. CDR3 nucleotides: TGTGCCACCCGACAGGGGACCTACGAGCAGTACTTC.

V and J are TRBV5-1 and TRBJ1-6; D is possibly TRBD1 (6 bases). V gave up 4 bases and J gave up 7 bases, with 15 bases separating them. Germline lookup yields CDR1 SGHRS and CDR2 YFSETQ. CDR3 length equals 15 residues. The CDR3 protein is CASSLQGLENSPLHF. CDR3 DNA: TGCGCCAGCAGCCTACAGGGATTAGAGAATTCACCCCTCCACTTT.

The V call is TRBV7-6, the J call TRBJ2-1; 7 positions match TRBD2. CDR3 size: 16 residues. From germline, CDR1 is SGHVS and CDR2 FNYEAQ. In DNA, the CDR3 is TGTGCGAGCGGGGAAGGGTCGGGCGGCTACTACAATGAGCAGTTCTTC. Its translation is CASGEGSGGYYNEQFF.

This chain links TRBV27 with TRBJ2-2, with D possibly TRBD1 on 5 matching bases. From germline, CDR1 is MNHEY and CDR2 SMNVEV (reference sequence). CDR3 size: 13 residues. Trimming removed 6 bases from V and 1 base from J, with 6 bases in between. CDR3 in amino acids: CASRQVNTGELFF. The DNA of the CDR3 is TGTGCCAGCAGACAGGTGAACACCGGGGAGCTGTTTTTT.

V usage is TRBV7-6 and J usage is TRBJ2-2, with D maybe TRBD1 (5 bases). Germline lookup yields CDR1 SGHVS and CDR2 FNYEAQ. This CDR3 is 15 amino acids long. The germline V and J ends were trimmed by 3 bases and 2 bases, with 10 bases remaining between them. In nucleotides, the CDR3 is TGTGCCAGCAGCTTGGGGCCGGTTAACACCGGGGAGCTGTTTTTT. It encodes CASSLGPVNTGELFF.

This clone was detected once. The chain combines TRBV5-5 with TRBJ2-7; D is possibly TRBD1 (5 bases). CDR3 length: 12 amino acids. The germline V gene has CDR1 SGHKS and CDR2 YYEKEE (reference sequence). The V and J ends lost 2 bases and 4 bases respectively, with 7 bases between them. The DNA for the CDR3 is TGTGCCAGCAGCTTACAGGAATACGAGCAGTACTTC. Protein product: CASSLQEYEQYF.

The CDR3 coding sequence is TGTGCCAGCAGGGACCTCTACGAGCAGTACTTC. It yields the protein CASRDLYEQYF. The V gene is TRBV27, the J gene TRBJ2-7; D is unclear. Germline CDR1 and CDR2: MNHEY and SMNVEV (reference sequence). The CDR3 covers 11 residues. The V and J ends lost 6 bases and 3 bases respectively, with 6 bases between them.

The V and J genes are TRBV27 and TRBJ2-1; possible D gene TRBD2, 6 bases. The V end lost 2 bases, the J end lost 3 bases, and 8 bases lay between the germline ends. The CDR3 extends over 14 amino acids. Germline CDR1 MNHEY, CDR2 SMNVEV (reference sequence). CDR3 loop: CASSLMGGYNEQFF. In DNA, the CDR3 is TGTGCCAGCAGTTTAATGGGGGGCTACAATGAGCAGTTCTTC.

The rearrangement joins TRBV2 to TRBJ2-5, with D perhaps TRBD2 (6 bases). Germline V gene lookup returns CDR1 SNHLY and CDR2 FYNNEI. CDR3 length: 11 amino acids. V lost 6 bases and J 4 bases, leaving 6 bases between the germline ends. CDR3 nucleotide sequence: TGTGCCAGCAGGGGGGGAGAGACCCAGTACTTC. Protein sequence: CASRGGETQYF.

This rearrangement joins TRBV9 to TRBJ2-1, with a possible D match to TRBD2 (5 bases). The CDR3 sequence is 13 residues long. Germline V CDR1 and CDR2: SGDLS, YYNGEE. V lost 0 bases, J lost 5 bases, and 6 bases lay in between. The CDR3, as DNA: TGTGCCAGCAGCGTAGAGCGGCACAATGAGCAGTTCTTC. This gives the protein CASSVERHNEQFF.

This sequence joins TRBV4-3 and TRBJ2-5, with unresolved D. Trimming removed 1 base at V and 2 bases at J, with 5 bases between. This CDR3 contains 13 residues. CDR1 is LGHNA and CDR2 is YSLEER in the germline V gene. CDR3 protein: CASSQGFQETQYF. DNA of the CDR3: TGCGCCAGCAGCCAAGGGTTTCAAGAGACCCAGTACTTC.

V usage is TRBV6-4 and J usage is TRBJ2-2, with D possibly being TRBD2 (6 bases). Germline V gene lookup returns CDR1 MRHNA and CDR2 SNTAGT. The CDR3 has 15 residues. Deletions cut 8 bases from V and 2 bases from J, with 15 bases between. The CDR3 coding sequence is TGTGCCAGCCGGGATGGGACTGGAAACACCGGGGAGCTGTTTTTT. It encodes CASRDGTGNTGELFF.

This clone was counted a single time. The CDR3 is CSVAYTATNEKLFF. CDR3 bases: TGCAGCGTCGCTTACACAGCAACTAATGAAAAACTGTTTTTT. V gene TRBV29-1 combines with J gene TRBJ1-4; D is ambiguous. Germline CDR1 is SQVTM and CDR2 is ANQGSEA. CDR3 length: 14 amino acids. V dropped 6 bases and J dropped 0 bases, with 11 bases sitting between them.

V is TRBV5-1 and J is TRBJ2-7; 7 bases fit TRBD1. CDR3 length: 14 residues. CDR1 and CDR2 from the germline V gene are SGHRS and YFSETQ. The ends lost 0 bases at V and 3 bases at J; junction bases unmatched: 3. The DNA of the CDR3 is TGCGCCAGCAGCTTGGAGGGACAGAACTACGAGCAGTACTTC. This sequence encodes CASSLEGQNYEQYF.